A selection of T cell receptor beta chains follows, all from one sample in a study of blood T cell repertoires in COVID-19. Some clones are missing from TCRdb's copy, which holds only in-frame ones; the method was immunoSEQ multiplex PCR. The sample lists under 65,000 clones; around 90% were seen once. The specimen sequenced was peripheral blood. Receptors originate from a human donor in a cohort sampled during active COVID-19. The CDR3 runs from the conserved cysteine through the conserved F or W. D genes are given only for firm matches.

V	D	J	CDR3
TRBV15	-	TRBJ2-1	CATSRGEQGEQFF
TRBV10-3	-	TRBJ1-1	CAIRGSGVEGTEAFF
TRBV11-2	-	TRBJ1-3	CASSFGGNTIYF
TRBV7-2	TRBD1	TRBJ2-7	CASSLEDRVSLEQYF
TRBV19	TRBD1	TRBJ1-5	CASRGQGASGNQPQHF
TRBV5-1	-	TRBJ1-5	CASSLLGGRNQPQHF
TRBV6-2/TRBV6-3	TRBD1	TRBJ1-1	CASSRRGPIMNTEAFF
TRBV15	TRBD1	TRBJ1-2	CATSRDRTGSYGYTF
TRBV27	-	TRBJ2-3	CASSRPPGTDTQYF
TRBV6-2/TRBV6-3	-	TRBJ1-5	CASSYSGGGNQPQHF
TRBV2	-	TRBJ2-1	CASSEAGDNEQFF
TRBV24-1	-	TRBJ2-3	CATSEHRDNTDTQYF
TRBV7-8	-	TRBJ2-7	CASSFTYPSYEQYF
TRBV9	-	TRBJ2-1	CASSVGSPTYNEQFF
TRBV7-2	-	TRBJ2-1	CASSLVASVTEQFF
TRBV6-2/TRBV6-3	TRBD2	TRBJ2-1	CASSIAGPYNEQFF
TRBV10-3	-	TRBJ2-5	CAISAYQETQYF
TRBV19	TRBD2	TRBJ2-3	CASSIVGLADLTDTQYF
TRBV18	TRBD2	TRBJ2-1	CASSPASGRVINEQFF
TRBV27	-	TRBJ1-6	CASSPRDTASSYNSPLHF
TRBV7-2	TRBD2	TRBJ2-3	CASTVSTSGIDLDTQYF
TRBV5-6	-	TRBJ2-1	CASSPYLGVAAEYNEQFF
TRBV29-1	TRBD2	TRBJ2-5	CSARTSGWETQYF